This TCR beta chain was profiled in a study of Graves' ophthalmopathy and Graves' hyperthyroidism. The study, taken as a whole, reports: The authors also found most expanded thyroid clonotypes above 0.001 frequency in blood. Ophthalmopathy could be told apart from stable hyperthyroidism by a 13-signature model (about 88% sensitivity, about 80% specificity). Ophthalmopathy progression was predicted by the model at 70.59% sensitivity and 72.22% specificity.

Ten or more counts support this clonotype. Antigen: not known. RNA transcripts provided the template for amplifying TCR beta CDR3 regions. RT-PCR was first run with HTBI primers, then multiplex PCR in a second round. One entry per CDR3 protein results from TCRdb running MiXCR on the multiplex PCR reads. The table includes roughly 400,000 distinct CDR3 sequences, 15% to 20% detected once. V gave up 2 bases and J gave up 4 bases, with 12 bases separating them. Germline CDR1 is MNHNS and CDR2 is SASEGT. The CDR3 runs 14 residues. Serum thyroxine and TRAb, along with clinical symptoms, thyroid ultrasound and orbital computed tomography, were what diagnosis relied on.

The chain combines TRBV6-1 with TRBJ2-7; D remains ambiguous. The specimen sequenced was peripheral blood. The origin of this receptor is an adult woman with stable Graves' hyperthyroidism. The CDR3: CASSEYGRAYEQYF. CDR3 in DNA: TGTGCCAGCAGTGAATACGGTCGCGCGTACGAGCAGTACTTC.